The rows below give T cell receptor beta chains drawn from one sample of a study of immune evolution from preneoplasia to lung adenocarcinoma. Assay: immunoSEQ multiplex PCR; the TCRdb copy retains only in-frame clones and omits some. The sample has more than 10,000 clones, approximately 83% seen once. Sequencing was done on a sample of FFPE normal lung tissue adjacent to the tumor. The receptors shown here come from a person aged 55-75 years with lung adenocarcinoma. Some clones in this sample may be carry-over from other donors' samples. CDR3s include the opening cysteine and the closing phenylalanine or tryptophan. A D gene is named only where the DNA matches it firmly. Only part of the rows carry a size: once, few, many, or a class if the clone is expanded.

d_gene	v_gene	len	abundance	j_gene	CDR3aa	CDR3nt
TRBD2	TRBV5-5	15	-	TRBJ2-2	CASSLLAGGTGELFF	TGTGCCAGCAGCTTGCTAGCGGGAGGTACCGGGGAGCTGTTTTTT
TRBD1	TRBV19	14	-	TRBJ2-1	CASSGTGDYNEQFF	TGTGCCAGCTCCGGGACAGGGGACTACAATGAGCAGTTCTTC
-	TRBV2	14	-	TRBJ1-2	CASSVPALAGGYTF	TGTGCCAGCAGTGTTCCAGCCCTGGCTGGGGGCTACACCTTC
-	TRBV7-9	11	-	TRBJ2-1	CATQSLNEQFF	TGTGCCACCCAAAGCCTCAATGAGCAGTTCTTC
TRBD1	TRBV2	12	-	TRBJ1-3	CASSEQTGAIYF	TGTGCCAGCAGCGAACAAACAGGGGCCATATATTTT
-	TRBV28	16	-	TRBJ2-1	CASSSPGGRSNNEQFF	TGTGCCAGCAGTTCCCCCGGAGGGCGCTCCAACAATGAGCAGTTCTTC
-	TRBV7-2	15	-	TRBJ1-5	CASSLVWGVNQPQHF	TGTGCCAGCAGCTTAGTATGGGGGGTGAATCAGCCCCAGCATTTT
-	TRBV6-5	12	once	TRBJ2-7	CASSYQTGEQYF	TGTGCCAGCAGTTACCAAACAGGGGAGCAGTACTTC
-	TRBV6-5	15	-	TRBJ2-3	CASSYLGGNTDTQYF	TGTGCCAGCAGCTACTTAGGCGGGAATACAGATACGCAGTATTTT
TRBD1	TRBV11-2	16	-	TRBJ2-5	CASSVQGAVLGETQYF	TGTGCCAGCAGCGTACAGGGGGCTGTTTTGGGGGAGACCCAGTACTTC
-	TRBV9	12	-	TRBJ1-3	CASGGSGNTIYF	TGTGCCAGCGGGGGTTCTGGAAACACCATATATTTT
TRBD2	TRBV9	16	-	TRBJ2-1	CASSGRQREIYNEQFF	TGTGCCAGCAGCGGACGTCAGCGGGAGATCTACAATGAGCAGTTCTTC
-	TRBV7-9	14	once	TRBJ1-1	CASSLGYGNTEAFF	TGTGCCAGCAGCTTAGGATACGGAAACACTGAAGCTTTCTTT
-	TRBV28	15	once	TRBJ2-3	CASRKPLSSQGTQYF	TGTGCCAGCAGAAAACCCCTATCTTCTCAGGGGACGCAGTATTTT
TRBD2	TRBV28	15	medium-sized	TRBJ2-7	CASSTPSGRVYEQYF	TGTGCCAGCAGTACACCTAGCGGGAGAGTTTACGAGCAGTACTTC
-	TRBV29-1	13	few	TRBJ2-7	CSVYFRDSYEQYF	TGCAGCGTTTACTTCCGAGATTCCTACGAGCAGTACTTC